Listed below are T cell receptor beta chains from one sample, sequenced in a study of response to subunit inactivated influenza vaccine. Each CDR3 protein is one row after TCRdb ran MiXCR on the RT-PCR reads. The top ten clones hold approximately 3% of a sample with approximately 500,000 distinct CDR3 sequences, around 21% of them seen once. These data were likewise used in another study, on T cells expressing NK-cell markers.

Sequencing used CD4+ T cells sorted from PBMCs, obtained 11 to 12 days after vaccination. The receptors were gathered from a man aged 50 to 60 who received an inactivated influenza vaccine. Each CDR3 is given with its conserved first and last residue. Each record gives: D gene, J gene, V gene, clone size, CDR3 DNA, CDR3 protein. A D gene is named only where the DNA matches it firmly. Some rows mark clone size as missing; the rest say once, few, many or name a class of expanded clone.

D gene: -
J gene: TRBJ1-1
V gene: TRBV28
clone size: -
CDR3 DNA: TGTGCCAGCAGTGAGATCAGGGGAAAGGACACTGAAGCTTTCTTT
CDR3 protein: CASSEIRGKDTEAFF

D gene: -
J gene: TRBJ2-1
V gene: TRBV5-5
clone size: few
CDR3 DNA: TGTGCCAGCAGCTTTAGGCAGATGGAGTTCTTC
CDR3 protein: CASSFRQMEFF

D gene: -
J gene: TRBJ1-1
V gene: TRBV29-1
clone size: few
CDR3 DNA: TGCAGCGTTGTCAGGGTCGGTGAAGCTTTCTTT
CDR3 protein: CSVVRVGEAFF

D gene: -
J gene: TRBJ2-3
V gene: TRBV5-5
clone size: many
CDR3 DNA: TGTGCCAGCAGCTTGCAGGGTACGCAGTATTTT
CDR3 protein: CASSLQGTQYF

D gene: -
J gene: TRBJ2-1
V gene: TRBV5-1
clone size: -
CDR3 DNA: TGCGCCAGCATCGACCGTCGTGGGAGTGATGAGCAGTTCTTC
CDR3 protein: CASIDRRGSDEQFF

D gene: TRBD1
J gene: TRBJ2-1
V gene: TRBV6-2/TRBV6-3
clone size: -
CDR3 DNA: TGTGCCAGCAGAGGGACAGGGAACAATGAGCAGTTCTTC
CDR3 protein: CASRGTGNNEQFF

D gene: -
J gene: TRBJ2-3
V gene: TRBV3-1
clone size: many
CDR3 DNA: TGTGCCAGCAGCCTCAGGGTAACAGATACGCAGTATTTT
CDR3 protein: CASSLRVTDTQYF

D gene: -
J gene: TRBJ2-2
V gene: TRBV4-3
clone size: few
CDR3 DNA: TGCGCCAGCAGCCAAGATTTTTCACAAGGGGGTTACACCGGGGAGCTGTTTTTT
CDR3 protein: CASSQDFSQGGYTGELFF

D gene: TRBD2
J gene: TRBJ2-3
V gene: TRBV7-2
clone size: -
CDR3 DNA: TGTGCCAGCAGCCGCGGGAGCTTCACAGATACGCAGTATTTT
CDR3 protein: CASSRGSFTDTQYF

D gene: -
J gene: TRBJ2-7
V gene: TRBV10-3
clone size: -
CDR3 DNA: TGTGCCATCAGTGACCAGACAGAAAGCTCCTACGAGCAGTACTTC
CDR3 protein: CAISDQTESSYEQYF

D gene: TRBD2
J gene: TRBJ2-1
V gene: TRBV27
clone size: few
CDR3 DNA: TGTGCCAGCAGTCCGTGGACTAGAAACAATGAGCAGTTCTTC
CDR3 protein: CASSPWTRNNEQFF

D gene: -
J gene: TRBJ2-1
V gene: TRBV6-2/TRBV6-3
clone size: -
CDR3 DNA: TGTGCCAGCAGTTTATCTAGGGCTAACAATGAGCAGTTCTTC
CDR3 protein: CASSLSRANNEQFF

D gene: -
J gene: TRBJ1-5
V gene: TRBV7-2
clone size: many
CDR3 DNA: TGTGCCAGCAGCTTAGCGTATGGGCGTCAGCCCCAGCATTTT
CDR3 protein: CASSLAYGRQPQHF